The present entry profiles one T cell receptor (beta chain) with its context. Its antigen is as yet unknown. The method was immunoSEQ multiplex PCR; TCRdb's version includes in-frame clones alone and lacks a portion of them. The sample yields some 140,000 clones, approximately 90% seen once. The data derive from a study of cytotoxic CD8 clonotypes in ibrutinib-treated CLL. Overall study context: Partial responders 24, complete 2; roughly twelve progressed and about 14 stayed in remission by median roughly 70 months. Mean per-sample yields comprised roughly 280,000 productive templates and roughly 86,000 productive rearrangements.

Study results and caveats: Public clonotypes, found uncommonly, either contracted or stayed stable on treatment.

This material consisted of PBMCs, taken after 12 months of ibrutinib treatment. The clonotype comes from a human donor with chronic lymphocytic leukemia.

The CDR3, as DNA: TGTGCCAGCTCACCACAAGAGACAGCTACTACGGAGCAGTACTTC. Its protein is CASSPQETATTEQYF. The gene calls are TRBV18 and TRBJ2-7, with D maybe TRBD1 (5 bases). V gave up 1 base and J gave up 7 bases, with 17 bases separating them. The CDR3 loop spans 15 amino acids. The germline CDR1 and CDR2 sequences are KGHSH and LQKENI. The full variable domain, completed using reference TRBV18 and TRBJ2-7, is NAGVMQNPRHLVRRRGQEARLRCSPMKGHSHVYWYRQLPEEGLKFMVYLQKENIIDESGMPKERFSAEFPKEGPSILRIQQVVRGDSAAYFCASSPQETATTEQYFGPGTRLTVT.